A single sample is the source of the 22 T cell receptor beta chains below, sequenced in a study of technical replicates of blood from a handful of donors. The table came from immunoSEQ multiplex PCR; TCRdb's copy has only in-frame clones and leaves some out. The table records 70,000 to 85,000 clones, about 90% of them present only once. The specimen sequenced was T cells isolated from PBMCs. The receptors here all came from a human donor in good health.

This clone was recorded a few times. The chain employs TRBV10-3 and TRBJ1-1; D remains ambiguous. This CDR3 region has 12 residues. Trimming left V 3 bases short and J 3 bases short, with 5 bases between. CDR1 and CDR2 (germline): ENHRY, SYGVKD. CDR3 loop: CAISDPDTEAFF. In nucleotides, the CDR3 is TGTGCCATCAGTGACCCAGACACTGAAGCTTTCTTT.

V is TRBV28 and J is TRBJ2-7, with TRBD2 as a possible D gene (5 bases). Germline CDR1 is MDHEN and CDR2 is SYDVKM. This CDR3 is 16 amino acids long. V was pared by 4 bases and J by 0 bases, with 16 bases between. CDR3 in amino acids: CASSWSRRASSYEQYF. The CDR3 nucleotides read TGTGCCAGCAGTTGGTCCCGGCGGGCTAGCTCCTACGAGCAGTACTTC. The variable domain in full, completed from reference TRBV28 and TRBJ2-7, reads DVKVTQSSRYLVKRTGEKVFLECVQDMDHENMFWYRQDPGLGLRLIYFSYDVKMKEKGDIPEGYSVSREKKERFSLILESASTNQTSMYLCASSWSRRASSYEQYFGPGTRLTVT.

The chain carries TRBV10-3 and TRBJ1-2; 7 nucleotides match TRBD1. Germline V gene lookup returns CDR1 ENHRY and CDR2 SYGVKD. The CDR3 loop spans 12 amino acids. V lost 6 bases to trimming and J lost 6 bases; unmatched junction nucleotides: 4. The CDR3 sequence is CAIRDREDGYTF. CDR3 DNA sequence: TGTGCCATCAGAGACAGGGAGGATGGCTACACCTTC.

This clone was observed a single time. The V gene is TRBV25-1, the J gene TRBJ2-3; maybe TRBD1 (5 bases). Deletions cut 6 bases from V and 1 base from J, with 5 bases between. In germline, CDR1 is MGHDK, CDR2 SYGVNS. This CDR3 has 12 amino acids. CDR3 in amino acids: CASRTGTDTQYF. In DNA form, the CDR3 reads TGTGCCAGCAGGACAGGCACAGATACGCAGTATTTT.

V gene TRBV10-1 combines with J gene TRBJ2-1; 13 positions match TRBD2. The V gene's germline CDR1 is WNHNN and CDR2 SYGVQD (reference sequence). This CDR3 is 16 amino acids long. Unmatched junction bases numbered 4, after V lost 6 bases and J lost 2 bases. CDR3 sequence (DNA): TGCGCCAGCAGCCCGGGACTAGCGGGGCCCTACAATGAGCAGTTCTTC. Amino acid sequence: CASSPGLAGPYNEQFF.

The rearrangement joins TRBV7-8 to TRBJ2-7; 10 bases map to TRBD1. The germline V gene has CDR1 SGHVS and CDR2 FQNEAQ. The CDR3 loop spans 15 amino acids. V lost 3 bases and J lost 1; bases outside the gene matches: 3. The CDR3 protein is CASSLGQGFSYEQYF. CDR3 coding DNA: TGTGCCAGCAGCTTGGGACAGGGGTTTTCCTACGAGCAGTACTTC.

The table lists this clone with a few counts. The chain has TRBV5-6 and TRBJ1-5; 7 bases are shared with TRBD1. V lost 2 bases and J lost 3; bases outside the gene matches: 14. CDR1 is SGHDT and CDR2 is YYEEEE in the germline V gene. The CDR3 totals 18 residues. As DNA, the CDR3 is TGTGCCAGCAGCTTCAACCGAAACAGGGGCTCCCACAATCAGCCCCAGCATTTT. Translating it yields CASSFNRNRGSHNQPQHF.

The V and J genes are TRBV4-1 and TRBJ1-1, with 7 bases lining up with TRBD1. The germline V gene encodes CDR1 MGHRA and CDR2 YSYEKL. The CDR3 is 18 residues long. Unmatched junction bases numbered 17, after V lost 1 base and J lost 6 bases. In DNA form, the CDR3 reads TGCGCCAGCAGCCAAGTTAGGGGGCCGACACCTACCATTCCTGAAGCTTTCTTT. Its translation: CASSQVRGPTPTIPEAFF.

V and J are TRBV28 and TRBJ1-1, with TRBD1 matching over 7 bases. The length of the CDR3 is 15 residues. Per germline, CDR1 MDHEN and CDR2 SYDVKM. V was clipped by 4 bases and J by 2 bases; unmatched bases: 7. CDR3 region: CASSWTGTENTEAFF. The CDR3 region has the DNA TGTGCCAGCAGTTGGACCGGGACAGAAAACACTGAAGCTTTCTTT.

The chain uses TRBV7-9 and TRBJ1-5, with 8 bases lining up with TRBD1. Germline CDR1 SEHNR, CDR2 FQNEAQ (reference sequence). V lost 5 bases, J lost 4 bases, and 13 bases stayed unmatched. The CDR3 sequence is 17 residues long. The CDR3 region is CASSADRGPLSNQPQHF. In nucleotides, the CDR3 is TGTGCCAGCAGCGCCGACAGGGGCCCGCTCTCTAATCAGCCCCAGCATTTT.

CDR3 DNA sequence: TGTGCCAGCAGTTACTCGCAGGGGAAGTCCTACGAGCAGTACTTC. Encoded protein: CASSYSQGKSYEQYF. The V gene is TRBV6-5, the J gene TRBJ2-7; D may be TRBD1 (6 bases). Between the trimmed V and J ends, which lost 0 bases and 1 base, there was a span of 10 bases. The CDR3 is made up of 15 amino acids. Germline V CDR1 and CDR2: MNHEY, SVGAGI.

The chain combines TRBV18 with TRBJ1-4; 7 bases match TRBD1. V shed 3 bases and J 6 bases; nucleotides not matched to a gene: 13. CDR3 length equals 17 residues. CDR1 is KGHSH, CDR2 LQKENI, per germline. The CDR3 DNA is TGTGCCAGCTCACCCCGACAGGGTGGGGGATTGGATGAAAAACTGTTTTTT. Residues: CASSPRQGGGLDEKLFF.

The chain carries TRBV9 and TRBJ1-3; no clear D gene. The CDR3 sequence is 16 residues long. Deletions cut 3 bases from V and 2 bases from J, with 15 bases between. Germline loops: CDR1 SGDLS, CDR2 YYNGEE. Here the CDR3 reads CASSAYNGEAGNTIYF. Here the CDR3 DNA reads TGTGCCAGCAGCGCCTACAACGGGGAAGCTGGAAACACCATATATTTT. Full variable domain (remainder filled in from reference TRBV9 and TRBJ1-3): DSGVTQTPKHLITATGQRVTLRCSPRSGDLSVYWYQQSLDQGLQFLIQYYNGEERAKGNILERFSAQQFPDLHSELNLSSLELGDSALYFCASSAYNGEAGNTIYFGEGSWLTVV.

The rearrangement joins TRBV11-3 to TRBJ1-1, with D perhaps TRBD1 (5 bases). The V end was cut by 5 bases, the J end by 0 bases, with 10 bases between. Germline CDR1 SGHNT, CDR2 YENEEA. This CDR3 comprises 14 residues. The CDR3 sequence: CASSPRGMNTEAFF. DNA of the CDR3: TGTGCCAGCAGCCCAAGGGGCATGAACACTGAAGCTTTCTTT.

V and J are TRBV7-9 and TRBJ1-6, with TRBD1 matching 7 bases. Germline V CDR1 and CDR2: SEHNR, FQNEAQ (reference sequence). This CDR3 region has 17 residues. The ends lost 4 bases at V and 0 bases at J; junction bases unmatched: 6. The CDR3 sequence is CASSSVRGSSYNSPLHF. The DNA for the CDR3 is TGTGCCAGCAGCTCGGTCAGGGGGAGCTCCTATAATTCACCCCTCCACTTT. Together with reference TRBV7-9 and TRBJ1-6, the CDR3 gives the full variable domain: DTGVSQNPRHKITKRGQNVTFRCDPISEHNRLYWYRQTLGQGPEFLTYFQNEAQLEKSRLLSDRFSAERPKGSFSTLEIQRTEQGDSAMYLCASSSVRGSSYNSPLHFGNGTRLTVT.

The rearrangement joins TRBV7-9 to TRBJ1-3, with D possibly being TRBD1 (6 bases). Trimming removed 0 bases at V and 0 bases at J, with 9 bases between. Germline CDR1 is SEHNR and CDR2 is FQNEAQ (reference sequence). This CDR3 has 16 residues. The CDR3 here is CASSLAGQASGNTIYF. The CDR3 coding sequence is TGTGCCAGCAGCTTAGCGGGACAAGCCTCTGGAAACACCATATATTTT.

This chain uses TRBV29-1 with TRBJ2-3; 9 nucleotides match TRBD2. The V gene's germline CDR1 is SQVTM and CDR2 ANQGSEA. After removal of 2 bases from V and 3 bases from J, the junction contained 18 bases not matched to a gene. CDR3 length: 19 amino acids. As DNA, the CDR3 is TGCAGCGTTGAATGGGCGGGAGGGCCGGGAGTTGGGCAAACAGATACGCAGTATTTT. Translating it yields CSVEWAGGPGVGQTDTQYF.

The gene calls are TRBV30 and TRBJ1-1; 8 nucleotides agree with TRBD1. The V gene's germline CDR1 is GTSNPN and CDR2 SVGIG (reference sequence). Trimming took 2 bases from V and 3 from J; bases not matched to a gene: 8. CDR3 length equals 15 residues. The CDR3 is CAWSRNQGADTEAFF. CDR3 nucleotide sequence: TGTGCCTGGAGTCGTAACCAGGGGGCGGACACTGAAGCTTTCTTT.

This clone was detected once. The V and J genes are TRBV11-2 and TRBJ2-1; TRBD2 is a possible D gene (5 bases). The V gene's germline CDR1 is SGHAT and CDR2 FQNNGV. CDR3 length: 17 residues. The V end lost 4 bases, the J end lost 4 bases, and 20 bases lay between the germline ends. This CDR3 is CASSSWVAEARYNEQFF. DNA for the CDR3: TGTGCCAGCAGCTCGTGGGTGGCGGAGGCCCGATACAATGAGCAGTTCTTC.

The CDR3 spells CASSLGSGGPNEKLFF. The CDR3 DNA is TGTGCCAGCAGCTTAGGGTCAGGGGGCCCTAATGAAAAACTGTTTTTT. V usage is TRBV7-9 and J usage is TRBJ1-4, with 8 nucleotides matching TRBD1. The CDR3 consists of 16 residues. Trimming at V came to 1 base and at J to 3 bases, leaving 4 bases not matched to a gene. CDR1 and CDR2 from the germline V gene are SEHNR and FQNEAQ (reference sequence).

The rearrangement uses TRBV5-1 and TRBJ1-4, with TRBD1 identical over 9 bases. CDR1 and CDR2 from the germline V gene are SGHRS and YFSETQ. V shed 3 bases, J shed 4 bases, and the junction held 4 bases outside the gene matches. The CDR3 is made up of 15 amino acids. In DNA form, the CDR3 reads TGCGCCAGCAGCTGGGGACAGGGAATTAATGAAAAACTGTTTTTT. Translation: CASSWGQGINEKLFF.

This sequence joins TRBV7-2 and TRBJ2-5, with 8 bases matching TRBD2. With V trimmed by 3 bases and J by 4 bases, 4 bases remained unmatched. CDR1 is SGHTA, CDR2 FQGNSA, per germline. CDR3 length: 14 amino acids. CDR3 in amino acids: CASSFLGGAETQYF. DNA for the CDR3: TGTGCCAGCAGCTTTCTCGGGGGGGCAGAGACCCAGTACTTC.